Shown below are 18 T cell receptor beta chains from a single sample sequenced in a study of CD8+ T cells in alopecia areata. After isolation, RNA underwent reverse transcription to generate cDNA as the sequencing template. Sequencing was performed with immunoSEQ multiplex PCR; in TCRdb, only in-frame clones are kept and a portion is missing. There are more than 200,000 clones in the sample; over 40% occur only once, and around 2.5% lies in the top ten. As to treatment: oral pan-JAK inhibitor, 5-10 mg twice daily. The specimen was CD4+ T cells sorted from blood, collected around week 36, from a patient treated with tofacitinib. The receptors come from a human donor with alopecia areata.

Only a few counts were recorded for this clone. The rearrangement uses TRBV10-3 and TRBJ2-3; D not certain. The germline CDR1 and CDR2 sequences are ENHRY and SYGVKD. V was cut by 4 bases and J by 1 base, with 9 bases left in between. This CDR3 has 14 amino acids. CDR3 amino acids: CAISVLGGTDTQYF. CDR3 sequence (DNA): TGTGCCATCAGTGTCCTGGGCGGCACAGATACGCAGTATTTT.

The chain carries TRBV30 and TRBJ1-2; unclear D gene. This CDR3 has 12 residues. V lost 4 bases and J lost 0, with 6 bases in between. Germline lookup yields CDR1 GTSNPN and CDR2 SVGIG (reference sequence). CDR3 in amino acids: CAWTRTNYGYTF. The CDR3 DNA is TGTGCCTGGACCCGGACTAACTATGGCTACACCTTC.

The chain recombines TRBV29-1 with TRBJ2-4; D may be TRBD1 or TRBD2 (5 bases each). Germline V CDR1 and CDR2: SQVTM, ANQGSEA. Trimming left V 3 bases short and J 0 bases short, with 9 bases between. CDR3 length: 14 amino acids. The CDR3 protein is CSVEGRLAKNIQYF. The DNA of the CDR3 is TGCAGCGTTGAGGGACGGCTAGCCAAAAACATTCAGTACTTC.

This clone was observed a few times. This sequence joins TRBV4-1 and TRBJ2-5, with 8 bases identical to TRBD1. Germline V gives CDR1 MGHRA, CDR2 YSYEKL. The CDR3 is 15 residues long. Trimming removed 1 base from V and 7 bases from J; junction bases left unmatched: 8. CDR3 region: CASSQGRDRMGTQYF. The CDR3 region has the DNA TGCGCCAGCAGCCAAGGCCGGGACAGGATGGGGACCCAGTACTTC.

As to this clone: One end of the junction does not line up with germline, which may come from a read error. V usage is TRBV9 and J usage is TRBJ2-6, with no clear D. The CDR3 sequence is 13 residues long. Per the germline V gene, CDR1 is SGDLS and CDR2 is YYNGEE. For the CDR3, the DNA is TGTGCCAGCGGCGTCTCTGGGGCCAACGTCCTGACTTTC. Translating gives CASGVSGANVLTF.

The rearrangement joins TRBV4-3 to TRBJ2-6; 10 nucleotides line up with TRBD1. Germline CDR1 LGHNA, CDR2 YSLEER. The length of the CDR3 is 18 residues. V was clipped by 5 bases and J by 0 bases; unmatched bases: 7. CDR3 sequence: CASSGRQGAGSGANVLTF. DNA for the CDR3: TGCGCCAGCAGCGGACGACAGGGGGCGGGCTCTGGGGCCAACGTCCTGACTTTC.

This clone was counted between two and nine times. The J gene is TRBJ2-3, the V gene TRBV20-1; no definite D call. The V end lost 3 bases, the J end lost 7 bases, and 5 bases lay between the germline ends. CDR1 DFQATT and CDR2 SNEGSKA come from the germline V gene (reference sequence). The CDR3 runs to 10 residues. In nucleotides, the CDR3 is TGCAGTGCTAGTTCCCATACGCAGTATTTT. The encoded protein is CSASSHTQYF.

This chain uses TRBV20-1 with TRBJ2-1, with D possibly matching TRBD2 (6 bases). Germline V gives CDR1 DFQATT, CDR2 SNEGSKA (reference sequence). The CDR3 runs 10 residues. Between the trimmed V and J ends, which lost 5 bases and 14 bases, there was a span of 13 bases. This chain's CDR3 is CSASGTGEFF. The CDR3, as DNA: TGCAGTGCTTCCGGGACTGGGGAGTTCTTC.

In DNA, the CDR3 is TGTGCCACCAGCAGAGATGGAGGGGTTCAGGAAAAACTGTTTTTT. This encodes CATSRDGGVQEKLFF. The rearrangement links TRBV15 to TRBJ1-4, with D tentatively TRBD1 (5 bases). Trimming removed 0 bases at V and 8 bases at J, with 13 bases between. Per germline, CDR1 LNHNV and CDR2 YYDKDF (reference sequence). There are 15 residues in the CDR3.

V is TRBV4-3 and J is TRBJ1-1; no reliable D call. From germline, CDR1 is LGHNA and CDR2 YSLEER. The ends were cut back, 0 bases at V and 1 base at J, with 6 bases in the middle. The CDR3 has 14 amino acids. The CDR3 sequence is CASSQDPPNTEAFF. CDR3 in DNA: TGCGCCAGCAGCCAAGATCCGCCGAACACTGAAGCTTTCTTT.

The rearrangement joins TRBV20-1 to TRBJ2-5; perhaps TRBD2 as D (5 bases). Trimming shortened V by 6 bases and J by 7 bases, and 12 bases separated the two germline ends. Germline lookup yields CDR1 DFQATT and CDR2 SNEGSKA (reference sequence). This CDR3 is built from 11 residues. CDR3 sequence: CSAPRGGTQYF. The CDR3 DNA reads TGCAGTGCCCCTCGCGGAGGGACCCAGTACTTC.

The rearrangement joins TRBV4-2 to TRBJ2-3; TRBD2 agrees at 9 bases. Per the germline V gene, CDR1 is LGHNA and CDR2 is YNFKEQ. With V trimmed by 1 base and J by 4 bases, 3 bases remained unmatched. This CDR3 region has 15 residues. The CDR3 DNA reads TGTGCCAGCAGCCAAGCAGAGCGGGGGGCAGATACGCAGTATTTT. This gives the protein CASSQAERGADTQYF.

This clone has a handful of counts. The chain recombines TRBV14 with TRBJ2-2; D call uncertain. Between the trimmed V and J ends, which lost 1 base and 5 bases, there was a span of 8 bases. The length of the CDR3 is 14 residues. Looked up from germline, CDR1 is SGHDN and CDR2 is FVKESK. CDR3 nucleotides: TGTGCCAGCAGCCAAGTACTCGGGACCGGGGAGCTGTTTTTT. This translates into CASSQVLGTGELFF. Complete variable domain (other parts from reference TRBV14 and TRBJ2-2): EAGVTQFPSHSVIEKGQTVTLRCDPISGHDNLYWYRRVMGKEIKFLLHFVKESKQDESGMPNNRFLAERTGGTYSTLKVQPAELEDSGVYFCASSQVLGTGELFFGEGSRLTVL.

The rearrangement links TRBV7-2 to TRBJ2-7; D is possibly TRBD1 (5 bases). The germline V and J ends were trimmed by 2 bases and 6 bases, with 17 bases remaining between them. CDR1 is SGHTA, CDR2 FQGNSA, per germline. This CDR3 is 15 amino acids long. CDR3 region: CASSLFRASALEQYF. The CDR3 bases are TGTGCCAGCAGCTTATTCAGGGCCTCGGCTCTCGAGCAGTACTTC.

The gene calls are TRBV11-2 and TRBJ2-5; the D gene is possibly TRBD1 (5 bases). The CDR3 totals 14 residues. The V gene lost 3 bases and the J gene lost 4 bases, with 12 bases spanning the gap. CDR1 is SGHAT and CDR2 is FQNNGV in the germline V gene. As DNA, the CDR3 is TGTGCCAGCAGCTTCTCCAGGGCAGCAGAGACCCAGTACTTC. It specifies CASSFSRAAETQYF.

The rearrangement links TRBV5-1 to TRBJ1-1; D unclear. In germline, CDR1 is SGHRS, CDR2 YFSETQ. The CDR3 runs 13 residues. Between the trimmed V and J ends, which lost 1 base and 0 bases, there was a span of 4 bases. The CDR3 DNA reads as TGCGCCAGCAGCTTGAGAATGAACACTGAAGCTTTCTTT. Amino acid sequence: CASSLRMNTEAFF.

The chain uses TRBV30 and TRBJ2-7, with 7 nucleotides matching TRBD1. The V gene end was trimmed by 1 base and the J gene end by 2 bases; junction bases not matched to a gene: 11. From germline, CDR1 is GTSNPN and CDR2 SVGIG (reference sequence). CDR3 length equals 16 residues. The CDR3 nucleotides read TGTGCCTGGAGTGCCGCATTCGGACAGGCGACCTACGAGCAGTACTTC. Translated, it gives CAWSAAFGQATYEQYF. Full variable domain (outside the CDR3, taken from reference TRBV30 and TRBJ2-7): SQTIHQWPATLVQPVGSPLSLECTVEGTSNPNLYWYRQAAGRGLQLLFYSVGIGQISSEVPQNLSASRPQDRQFILSSKKLLLSDSGFYLCAWSAAFGQATYEQYFGPGTRLTVT.

The chain's CDR3 is CASSSNRDGNSGANVLTF. CDR3 in DNA: TGTGCCAGCAGTTCTAACCGGGACGGGAACTCTGGGGCCAACGTCCTGACTTTC. This chain links TRBV28 with TRBJ2-6; D may correspond to TRBD1 or TRBD2 (5 bases each). The CDR3 is 18 residues long. Deletions cut 4 bases from V and 0 bases from J, with 16 bases between. Looked up from germline, CDR1 is MDHEN and CDR2 is SYDVKM.